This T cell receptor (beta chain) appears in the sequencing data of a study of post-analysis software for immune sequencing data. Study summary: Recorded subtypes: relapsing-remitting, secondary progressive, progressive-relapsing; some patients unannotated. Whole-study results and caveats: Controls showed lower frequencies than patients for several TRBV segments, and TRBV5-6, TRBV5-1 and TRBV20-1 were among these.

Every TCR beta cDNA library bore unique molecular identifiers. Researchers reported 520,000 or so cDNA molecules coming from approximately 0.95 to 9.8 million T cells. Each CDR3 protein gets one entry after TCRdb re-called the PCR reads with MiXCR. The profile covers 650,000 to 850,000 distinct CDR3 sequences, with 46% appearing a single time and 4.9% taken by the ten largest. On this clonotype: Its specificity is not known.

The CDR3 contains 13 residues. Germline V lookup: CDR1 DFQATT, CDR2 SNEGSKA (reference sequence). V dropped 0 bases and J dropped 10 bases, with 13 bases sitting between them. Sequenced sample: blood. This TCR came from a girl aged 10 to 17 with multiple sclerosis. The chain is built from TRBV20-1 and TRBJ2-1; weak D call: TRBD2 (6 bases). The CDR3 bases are TGCAGTGCTAGAGATGAAGGGGCGGGGGAGCAGTTCTTC. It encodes CSARDEGAGEQFF.